What follows are 14 T cell receptor beta chains derived from one specimen sequenced in a study of blood T cell repertoires in COVID-19. Profiling relied on immunoSEQ multiplex PCR, and the TCRdb table lists in-frame clones only, not all of them. The repertoire holds 200,000 to 250,000 clones, 83% seen once, with about 5.3% in the top ten. The source material was PBMCs or T cells enriched from blood (not recorded which). The receptor source for this set is a woman in her forties or fifties who had been exposed to COVID-19.

The chain recombines TRBV4-2 with TRBJ1-2; perhaps TRBD1 as D (5 bases). Germline V gene lookup returns CDR1 LGHNA and CDR2 YNFKEQ. The CDR3 length is 20 residues. V lost 0 bases to trimming and J lost 4 bases, with 27 bases between them. CDR3 nucleotides: TGTGCCAGCAGCCAAGAGAGGGTAGGGGCGGGGCTCATACGAGTCTATGGCTACACCTTC. Translated, it gives CASSQERVGAGLIRVYGYTF.

The rearrangement uses TRBV27 and TRBJ1-2, with D possibly TRBD1 on 6 matching bases. This CDR3 has 14 amino acids. V was trimmed by 3 bases and J by 4 bases, leaving 12 bases between them. The V gene's germline CDR1 is MNHEY and CDR2 SMNVEV (reference sequence). This CDR3 is CASSFQGGGYGYTF. CDR3 sequence (DNA): TGTGCCAGCAGTTTCCAAGGGGGGGGCTATGGCTACACCTTC.

The chain is built from TRBV6-5 and TRBJ1-2; unclear D gene. The germline V gene has CDR1 MNHEY and CDR2 SVGAGI. The V gene lost 2 bases and the J gene lost 4 bases, with 11 bases spanning the gap. There are 14 residues in the CDR3. CDR3 in amino acids: CASSYTTAPYGYTF. The CDR3 DNA reads TGTGCCAGCAGTTACACAACAGCCCCCTATGGCTACACCTTC.

The chain uses TRBV6-2 or TRBV6-3 and TRBJ2-5; D ambiguous. The CDR3 sequence is 13 residues long. The V end lost 1 base, the J end lost 4 bases, and 7 bases lay between the germline ends. Germline-derived CDR1 and CDR2 are MNHEY and SVGEGT. The CDR3 spells CASSYYPGETQYF. Written as DNA, the CDR3 is TGTGCCAGCAGTTACTATCCAGGAGAGACCCAGTACTTC.

V and J are TRBV7-2 and TRBJ2-1; 8 bases match TRBD2. CDR1 is SGHTA and CDR2 is FQGNSA in the germline V gene. The CDR3 has 12 amino acids. Germline trimming cut 8 bases from V and 12 bases from J; bases unmatched to any gene: 9. The CDR3 DNA follows: TGTGCCAGCTCCCGACCCGGACTAGCGCAGTTCTTC. This codes for CASSRPGLAQFF.

This sequence joins TRBV5-1 and TRBJ2-7, with D tentatively TRBD1 (5 bases). Deletions cut 7 bases from V and 5 bases from J, with 16 bases between. Looked up from germline, CDR1 is SGHRS and CDR2 is YFSETQ. This CDR3 has 13 amino acids. CDR3 sequence: CASPPSQGDEQYF. CDR3 sequence (DNA): TGCGCCAGCCCCCCCTCCCAAGGGGACGAGCAGTACTTC.

In this sample, this clone turned up a few times. This chain joins TRBV5-6 and TRBJ1-1; a possible D gene is TRBD1 (5 bases). The CDR3 runs to 15 residues. The V gene's germline CDR1 is SGHDT and CDR2 YYEEEE. The V and J ends lost 1 base and 4 bases respectively, with 14 bases between them. The CDR3 loop is CASSLLDQGGTEAFF. The DNA of the CDR3 is TGTGCCAGCAGCTTGCTGGATCAGGGAGGCACTGAAGCTTTCTTT.

CDR3 sequence reads: CASSPSPAGARLDKNIQYF. The CDR3 nucleotides are TGTGCCAGCAGCCCTTCGCCTGCAGGGGCCCGACTCGACAAAAACATTCAGTACTTC. The V gene is TRBV7-9, the J gene TRBJ2-4, with a possible D match to TRBD1 (6 bases). Between the trimmed V and J ends, which lost 5 bases and 3 bases, there was a span of 26 bases. Germline-derived CDR1 and CDR2 are SEHNR and FQNEAQ (reference sequence). This CDR3 has 19 amino acids.

The gene calls are TRBV19 and TRBJ1-1, with 9 bases fitting TRBD1. V lost 5 bases and J lost 0; bases outside the gene matches: 7. The CDR3 is made up of 16 amino acids. The germline V gene encodes CDR1 LNHDA and CDR2 SQIVND (reference sequence). In nucleotides, the CDR3 is TGTGCCAGTAGTGTCAACAGGGGGCGGTTGAACACTGAAGCTTTCTTT. It encodes CASSVNRGRLNTEAFF.

The chain carries TRBV19 and TRBJ1-1, with 8 positions matching TRBD1. Germline V gives CDR1 LNHDA, CDR2 SQIVND (reference sequence). V trimming: 5 bases; J trimming: 3 bases; junction bases outside the gene matches: 2. The CDR3 covers 13 residues. The CDR3 DNA reads TGTGCCAGTAGTCCCAGGGGGCACACTGAAGCTTTCTTT. Translating it yields CASSPRGHTEAFF. The full variable domain, with the rest looked up from reference TRBV19 and TRBJ1-1, is DGGITQSPKYLFRKEGQNVTLSCEQNLNHDAMYWYRQDPGQGLRLIYYSQIVNDFQKGDIAEGYSVSREKKESFPLTVTSAQKNPTAFYLCASSPRGHTEAFFGQGTRLTVV.

Only a few counts were recorded for this clone. The V gene is TRBV18, the J gene TRBJ1-1, with TRBD1 as a possible D gene (5 bases). The length of the CDR3 is 16 residues. V was trimmed by 0 bases and J by 3 bases, leaving 14 bases between them. Per germline, CDR1 KGHSH and CDR2 LQKENI. The CDR3 DNA sequence: TGTGCCAGCTCACCACCAAGACTCGACAGATACACTGAAGCTTTCTTT. It yields the protein CASSPPRLDRYTEAFF.

V gene TRBV7-8 combines with J gene TRBJ1-6; D ambiguous. Germline assignment: CDR1 SGHVS and CDR2 FQNEAQ. V gave up 5 bases and J gave up 9 bases, with 20 bases separating them. The CDR3 length is 16 residues. The CDR3 loop is CASSRESGNLGSPLHF. The CDR3 region has the DNA TGTGCCAGCAGCCGAGAGAGTGGTAATCTAGGTTCACCCCTCCACTTT.

This clone showed up just once. The chain couples TRBV7-9 to TRBJ2-1, with D hard to call. The CDR3 loop spans 13 amino acids. V lost 0 bases and J lost 10, with 10 bases in between. Looked up from germline, CDR1 is SEHNR and CDR2 is FQNEAQ (reference sequence). Here the CDR3 reads CASSLAAEEEQFF. DNA for the CDR3: TGTGCCAGCAGCTTAGCGGCAGAAGAAGAGCAGTTCTTC.

The chain employs TRBV24-1 and TRBJ1-1, with D perhaps matching TRBD1 (5 bases). With 4 bases removed from V and 7 bases from J, the gap between germline ends came to 15 bases. Looked up from germline, CDR1 is KGHDR and CDR2 is SFDVKD. This CDR3 comprises 14 residues. In DNA, the CDR3 is TGTGCCACCAGTGACCCTAAACGGGGGAGTGAAGCTTTCTTT. Its protein product is CATSDPKRGSEAFF.